This T cell receptor (beta chain) was documented in a study of T cell changes during pregnancy in multiple sclerosis (dated by TCRdb to about 2019). In terms of the full investigation: The study examined how the T cell repertoire changed over the course of pregnancy in women with multiple sclerosis.

The CDR3, cysteine through phenylalanine, is 14 amino acids long. Only the CDR3 portion is preserved as DNA: 42 bases, with reading frame beginning at the first base. Unmatched junction bases come to 10, with V trimmed by 5 bases and J by 7 bases. For CDR1 and CDR2, the germline V gene lists SGHVS and FQNEAQ. Library creation used the immunoSEQ multiplex PCR assay. TCRdb obtained this table from immuneACCESS and retained in-frame rearrangements with V and J assigned. These tables miss some clones; where compared with another copy, unresolved V genes account for less than half of the shortfall, and the remainder is unexplained. This sample gives some 60,000 clones in total; under 95% of them show up just once. The ten largest account for approximately 1.2% of the sample. About this clone itself: Its recognized antigen is unknown. One base away there is no much larger clone; base qualities are not given.

The rearrangement combines TRBV7-8 with TRBJ1-2; 7 bases in the middle match TRBD1. Sample: peripheral blood, taken in the second trimester of pregnancy. This clonotype was sampled from a female donor with multiple sclerosis, enrolled in a pregnancy study. CDR3 loop: CASSTSMGQFGYTF. The bases are TGTGCCAGCAGCACCAGCATGGGACAGTTTGGCTACACCTTC.